This T cell receptor beta chain is from a study of T cells after yellow fever vaccination. Overall study results and limits: CD4 and CD8 compartments shared a small share of clonotypes.

The germline V gene has CDR1 SGHRS and CDR2 YFSETQ. CDR3 size: 17 residues. V was clipped by 0 bases and J by 5 bases; unmatched bases: 12. Template switching with 5'RACE generated the TCR cDNA and added a universal primer site and UMIs. TCRdb re-called the 5' RACE reads through MiXCR, storing one row per CDR3 protein. The top ten clones hold about 3.3% of a sample with under 250,000 distinct CDR3 sequences, about 3% of them seen once. This clonotype occurred many times. Its antigen remains unidentified. This specimen was CD4+ T cells sorted from PBMCs, taken 10 days after the yellow fever booster vaccination. The V and J genes are TRBV5-1 and TRBJ1-1; 8 bases agree with TRBD1. The sequence was collected from a man younger than 35 who received the YFV17D yellow fever vaccine. For the CDR3, the DNA is TGCGCCAGCAGCTTGGATCGGACAGGGAGGGGAGGAACTGAAGCTTTCTTT. The encoded protein is CASSLDRTGRGGTEAFF. Full variable domain (outside the CDR3, taken from reference TRBV5-1 and TRBJ1-1): KAGVTQTPRYLIKTRGQQVTLSCSPISGHRSVSWYQQTPGQGLQFLFEYFSETQRNKGNFPGRFSGRQFSNSRSEMNVSTLELGDSALYLCASSLDRTGRGGTEAFFGQGTRLTVV.